The text below deals with one T cell receptor beta chain. This sample was included in a study of blood T cell repertoires in COVID-19. In the study overall: T cells, B-cell-depleted T cells, or PBMCs provided the cDNA or gDNA that served as material.

Sequencing was performed with immunoSEQ multiplex PCR; in TCRdb, only in-frame clones are kept and a portion is missing. The sample carries about 190,000 clones, around nine tenths recorded once. The sample comprised peripheral blood. This TCR came from a man aged 25 to 40 with acute or convalescent COVID-19.

The CDR3 loop reads CAWSASLVSYTF. The CDR3 bases are TGTGCCTGGAGTGCCTCTCTCGTTAGCTACACCTTC. The chain employs TRBV30 and TRBJ1-2; the D is unclear. Germline CDR1 reads GTSNPN; CDR2 reads SVGIG (reference sequence). CDR3 length equals 12 residues. The ends were cut back, 1 base at V and 9 bases at J, with 12 bases in the middle. Drawing the rest from reference TRBV30 and TRBJ1-2, the complete variable domain is SQTIHQWPATLVQPVGSPLSLECTVEGTSNPNLYWYRQAAGRGLQLLFYSVGIGQISSEVPQNLSASRPQDRQFILSSKKLLLSDSGFYLCAWSASLVSYTFGSGTRLTVV.